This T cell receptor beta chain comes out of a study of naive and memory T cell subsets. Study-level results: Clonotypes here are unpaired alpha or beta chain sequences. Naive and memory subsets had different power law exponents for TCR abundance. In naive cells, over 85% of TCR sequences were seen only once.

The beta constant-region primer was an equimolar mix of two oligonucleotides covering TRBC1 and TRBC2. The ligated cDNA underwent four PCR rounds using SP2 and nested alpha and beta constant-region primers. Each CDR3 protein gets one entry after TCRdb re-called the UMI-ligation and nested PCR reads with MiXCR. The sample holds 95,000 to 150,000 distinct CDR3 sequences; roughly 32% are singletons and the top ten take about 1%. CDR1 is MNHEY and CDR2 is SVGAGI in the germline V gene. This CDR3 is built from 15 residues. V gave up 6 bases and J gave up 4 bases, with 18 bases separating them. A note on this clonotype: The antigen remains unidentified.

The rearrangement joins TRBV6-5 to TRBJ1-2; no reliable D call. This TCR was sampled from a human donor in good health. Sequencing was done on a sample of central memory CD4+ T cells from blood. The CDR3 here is CASSTTRKPPYGYTF. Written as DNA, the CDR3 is TGTGCCAGCAGCACGACAAGGAAACCCCCCTATGGCTACACCTTC.